The present entry profiles one T cell receptor beta chain with its context. Its cognate antigen is unknown. The source of the sample is a study of PD-1 blockade in classical Hodgkin lymphoma. Study-level results: Repertoires differed for reasons still undefined, possibly disease activity or prior therapy. Newly diagnosed patients had baseline TCR diversity that was reportedly lower than that of healthy donors.

Clones were sequenced by immunoSEQ multiplex PCR, and TCRdb holds only the in-frame ones, with some missing. The sample contains fewer than 40,000 clones, around 89% of which appear only once. The time point here: newly diagnosed, previously untreated cHL patient sample. Starting with thawed PBMCs, CD4+ T cells were purified by magnetic negative selection. Trimming cost V 0 bases and J 0 bases; bases outside gene matches: 6. CDR1 and CDR2 from the germline V gene are SGHRS and YFSETQ. The CDR3 runs to 17 residues. The V gene is TRBV5-1, the J gene TRBJ1-5; TRBD1 matches at 7 bases. This clonotype was obtained from a human donor with classical Hodgkin lymphoma. The sample was CD4+ T cells from blood. Written as DNA, the CDR3 is TGCGCCAGCAGCTTGGGTGGACAGGCTTATAGCAATCAGCCCCAGCATTTT. Protein product: CASSLGGQAYSNQPQHF.